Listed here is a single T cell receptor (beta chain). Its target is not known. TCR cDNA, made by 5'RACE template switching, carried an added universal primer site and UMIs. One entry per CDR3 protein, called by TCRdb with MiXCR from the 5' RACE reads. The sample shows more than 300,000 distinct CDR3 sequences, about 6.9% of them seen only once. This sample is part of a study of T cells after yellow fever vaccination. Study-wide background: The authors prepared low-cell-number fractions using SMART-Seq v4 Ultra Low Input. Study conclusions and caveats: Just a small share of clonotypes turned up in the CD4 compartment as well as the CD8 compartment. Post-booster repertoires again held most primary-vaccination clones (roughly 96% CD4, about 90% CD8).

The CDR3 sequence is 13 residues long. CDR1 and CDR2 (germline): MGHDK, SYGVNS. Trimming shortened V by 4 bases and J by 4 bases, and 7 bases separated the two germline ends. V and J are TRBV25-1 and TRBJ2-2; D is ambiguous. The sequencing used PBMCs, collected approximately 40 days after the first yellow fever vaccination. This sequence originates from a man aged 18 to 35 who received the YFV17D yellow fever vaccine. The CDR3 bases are TGTGCCAGCAGTGCCCTGATCACCGGGGAGCTGTTTTTT. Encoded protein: CASSALITGELFF.